The source of this TCR beta chain is a study of cytotoxic CD8 clonotypes in ibrutinib-treated CLL. This clone has more than one count but fewer than ten. Its antigen is not known. Germline values: CDR1 SEHNR, CDR2 FQNEAQ (reference sequence). The CDR3 length is 14 residues. Trimming cost V 6 bases and J 5 bases; bases outside gene matches: 3. Whole-study findings and limits: Whereas clonality rose at ibrutinib response, it declined toward baseline at progression. Public clonotypes (which were uncommon) either contracted or remained stable on treatment.

Profiling relied on immunoSEQ multiplex PCR, and the TCRdb table lists in-frame clones only, not all of them. The data show roughly 250,000 clones, 60% to 75% seen once. This clonotype was obtained from a human donor with chronic lymphocytic leukemia. The sequencing used PBMCs, collected after 24 months of ibrutinib treatment. This chain connects TRBV7-9 to TRBJ2-1, with 11 positions matching TRBD2. Here the CDR3 reads CASRLAGANNEQFF. Here the CDR3 DNA reads TGTGCCAGCAGACTAGCGGGAGCCAACAATGAGCAGTTCTTC.